This T cell receptor (beta chain) was identified during a study of OX40 agonist ivuxolimab in advanced cancers. Repertoires were generated with immunoSEQ multiplex PCR, while TCRdb's copy carries only in-frame clones and drops some. The sample gives tens of thousands of clones, roughly nine tenths of which show up once; roughly 0.94% is in the top ten. The germline V gene has CDR1 WNHNN and CDR2 SYGVQD (reference sequence). The CDR3 is 15 amino acids. The germline V and J ends were trimmed by 7 bases and 0 bases, with 13 bases remaining between them. Patients were excluded for autoimmune disease history or systemic immunosuppression. Peripheral blood came from all dose cohorts at three timepoints. Study-wide findings and caveats: The mean number of expanded clones was higher in CD8+ T cells than in CD4+.

Points on this clone: Its specificity is not known.

The chain carries TRBV10-1 and TRBJ2-1; no clear D. The sequencing here drew on CD4+ or CD8+ T cells sorted from blood, taken in a trial of the OX40 agonist ivuxolimab. This receptor was identified in an adult with an advanced solid tumor such as melanoma, head and neck, liver or kidney cancer. The CDR3 DNA is TGCGCCAGCAACCGCCCCAGGAGCTCCTACAATGAGCAGTTCTTC. Its translation is CASNRPRSSYNEQFF.